These T cell receptor beta chains were read from a single sample in a study of response to subunit inactivated influenza vaccine. Using its own MiXCR run on the RT-PCR reads, TCRdb lists one record per CDR3 protein. The table lists 650,000 to 800,000 distinct CDR3 sequences, approximately 14% of them singletons, with less than 7% in the top ten. This specimen was PBMCs from blood, taken about 14 days before vaccination. The receptors derive from a man aged 50-60 years who received an inactivated influenza vaccine. Both conserved end residues are part of each CDR3. A D gene is named only where the DNA matches it firmly. Not every row has a clone size; where given, it reads once, few, many or a size class.

j_gene | abundance | d_gene | v_gene | CDR3aa | CDR3nt
TRBJ1-1 | NA | NA | TRBV30 | CAWSVPGVNTEAFF | TGTGCCTGGAGTGTACCAGGGGTGAACACTGAAGCTTTCTTT
TRBJ1-1 | few | NA | TRBV28 | CASSVFGGASTEAFF | TGTGCCAGCAGTGTATTCGGTGGGGCGAGCACTGAAGCTTTCTTT
TRBJ1-3 | few | NA | TRBV11-2 | CASSLFLLGSSGLGNTIYF | TGTGCCAGCAGCTTGTTCCTTCTTGGGTCCTCGGGACTCGGAAACACCATATATTTT
TRBJ1-2 | NA | NA | TRBV7-9 | CASSLDRRDQNYGYTF | TGTGCCAGCAGCTTAGATCGCAGGGACCAGAACTATGGCTACACCTTC
TRBJ1-1 | NA | NA | TRBV5-1 | CASSLGVVLPTEAFF | TGCGCCAGCAGCTTGGGGGTTGTCCTTCCGACTGAAGCTTTCTTT
TRBJ2-1 | few | TRBD2 | TRBV29-1 | CSVDLSGRARNEQFF | TGCAGCGTTGACCTCAGCGGGAGGGCCCGCAATGAGCAGTTCTTC
TRBJ2-3 | many | NA | TRBV29-1 | CSVERGADTQYF | TGCAGCGTTGAGAGGGGGGCGGATACGCAGTATTTT
TRBJ1-1 | few | NA | TRBV27 | CASSLSGGSTEAFF | TGTGCCAGCAGTTTATCCGGGGGGAGCACTGAAGCTTTCTTT
TRBJ2-3 | few | NA | TRBV3-1 | CASSQAYTTGDTQYF | TGTGCCAGCAGCCAAGCCTACACAACAGGAGATACGCAGTATTTT
TRBJ2-1 | NA | NA | TRBV20-1 | CSARREGDNEQFF | TGCAGTGCTAGAAGGGAGGGGGACAATGAGCAGTTCTTC
TRBJ2-5 | NA | NA | TRBV2 | CASTTPGGRQETQYF | TGTGCCAGCACCACACCCGGGGGACGCCAAGAGACCCAGTACTTC
TRBJ1-1 | NA | NA | TRBV12-3/TRBV12-4 | CASSPRARLDTEAFF | TGTGCCAGCAGCCCCAGGGCGAGGTTGGACACTGAAGCTTTCTTT
TRBJ2-3 | many | TRBD2 | TRBV20-1 | CSALAGGLGTDTQYF | TGCAGTGCTTTAGCGGGGGGGCTCGGGACAGATACGCAGTATTTT
TRBJ2-1 | many | NA | TRBV4-3 | CASSQGRGEQFF | TGCGCCAGCAGCCAGGGGCGTGGAGAGCAGTTCTTC
TRBJ2-1 | NA | TRBD2 | TRBV11-1 | CASSPQRGGHYNEQFF | TGTGCCAGCAGCCCCCAGCGGGGGGGCCATTACAATGAGCAGTTCTTC
TRBJ1-2 | many | TRBD1 | TRBV12-5 | CASSGTGSRGYTF | TGTGCTAGCTCCGGGACAGGGTCTCGGGGCTACACCTTC
TRBJ1-3 | few | NA | TRBV15 | CATREEDTISGNTIYF | TGTGCCACCAGGGAGGAGGACACTATCTCTGGAAACACCATATATTTT
TRBJ2-3 | NA | NA | TRBV3-1 | CASSPNGQGTDTQYF | TGTGCCAGCAGCCCGAACGGTCAGGGCACAGATACGCAGTATTTT
TRBJ2-7 | NA | NA | TRBV28 | CASSWRDILYEQYF | TGTGCCAGCAGTTGGCGGGATATTCTATACGAGCAGTACTTC
TRBJ2-2 | few | TRBD1 | TRBV28 | CASSSTQGARGTGELFF | TGTGCCAGCAGTTCGACGCAGGGGGCGCGGGGCACCGGGGAGCTGTTTTTT
TRBJ2-2 | NA | TRBD2 | TRBV4-3 | CASSHLWAGGPGTGELFF | TGCGCCAGCAGCCATCTCTGGGCGGGAGGGCCGGGCACCGGGGAGCTGTTTTTT
TRBJ2-4 | NA | TRBD1 | TRBV11-2 | CASSAHGTGGSKNIQYF | TGTGCCAGCAGCGCCCATGGGACAGGGGGCTCCAAAAACATTCAGTACTTC
TRBJ1-4 | NA | TRBD1 | TRBV12-3/TRBV12-4 | CASSRRTGGNEKLFF | TGTGCCAGCAGCCGCCGGACAGGAGGAAATGAAAAACTGTTTTTT
TRBJ1-5 | NA | TRBD1 | TRBV10-3 | CAISPGTGFSNQPQHF | TGTGCCATCAGTCCCGGGACAGGGTTTAGCAATCAGCCCCAGCATTTT
TRBJ1-1 | NA | TRBD1 | TRBV19 | CASSIRTGGYMNTEAFF | TGTGCCAGTAGTATACGAACAGGGGGCTATATGAACACTGAAGCTTTCTTT
TRBJ2-5 | NA | NA | TRBV29-1 | CSVEDNPVGETQYF | TGCAGCGTAGAGGACAACCCGGTAGGAGAGACCCAGTACTTC
TRBJ1-1 | few | NA | TRBV5-1 | CASSFGGRTEAFF | TGCGCCAGCAGCTTCGGGGGGAGGACTGAAGCTTTCTTT
TRBJ2-7 | few | NA | TRBV27 | CASSLSKDNYEQYF | TGTGCCAGCAGTTTATCGAAAGACAACTACGAGCAGTACTTC
TRBJ2-1 | NA | TRBD2 | TRBV2 | CASGSTSGAYNEQFF | TGTGCCAGCGGCAGCACTAGCGGGGCTTACAATGAGCAGTTCTTC
TRBJ2-3 | NA | NA | TRBV18 | CASSPRSARTDTQYF | TGTGCCAGCTCACCACGGAGCGCACGCACAGATACGCAGTATTTT
TRBJ2-3 | few | TRBD1 | TRBV24-1 | CATSDPREGGADTQYF | TGTGCCACCAGTGATCCCCGTGAAGGGGGCGCAGATACGCAGTATTTT
TRBJ2-3 | few | NA | TRBV4-2 | CASSQGRTEADTQYF | TGTGCCAGCAGCCAAGGTCGGACTGAGGCCGATACGCAGTATTTT
TRBJ2-2 | NA | TRBD1 | TRBV11-2 | CASSPGTVANTGELFF | TGTGCCAGCAGCCCCGGGACAGTAGCAAACACCGGGGAGCTGTTTTTT
TRBJ2-3 | few | TRBD1 | TRBV6-5 | CASSYRDRTDTQYF | TGTGCCAGCAGTTACCGGGACAGGACAGATACGCAGTATTTT
TRBJ1-2 | many | TRBD1 | TRBV6-1 | CASSPGTARGYGYTF | TGTGCCAGCAGTCCAGGGACAGCCCGAGGCTATGGCTACACCTTC
TRBJ2-7 | NA | NA | TRBV7-9 | CACSFDSSYEQYF | TGTGCCTGCAGCTTTGACAGTTCCTACGAGCAGTACTTC
TRBJ2-3 | few | NA | TRBV5-1 | CASRGNAQDTDTQYF | TGCGCCAGCAGAGGCAACGCGCAAGACACAGATACGCAGTATTTT
TRBJ1-2 | NA | TRBD1 | TRBV10-3 | CAISDPGTGGLYYGYTF | TGTGCCATCAGTGACCCCGGGACAGGGGGTCTTTATTATGGCTACACCTTC
TRBJ1-4 | few | NA | TRBV4-2 | CASSQDWAHATNEKLFF | TGTGCCAGCAGCCAAGATTGGGCTCATGCAACTAATGAAAAACTGTTTTTT
TRBJ2-7 | few | TRBD1 | TRBV7-2 | CASSNRQGNTYEQYF | TGTGCCAGCAGCAACAGACAGGGAAACACCTACGAGCAGTACTTC
TRBJ2-7 | NA | NA | TRBV5-6 | CASSFPGTTYEQYF | TGTGCCAGCAGCTTCCCGGGGACCACCTACGAGCAGTACTTC
TRBJ2-3 | NA | NA | TRBV7-2 | CASPRGGDTQYF | TGTGCCAGCCCGCGTGGGGGAGATACGCAGTATTTT
TRBJ2-1 | few | NA | TRBV12-3/TRBV12-4 | CASSTRDSSSYNEQFF | TGTGCCAGCAGTACCCGGGACTCAAGCTCCTACAATGAGCAGTTCTTC
TRBJ1-1 | NA | NA | TRBV27 | CASSLSSRGIEAFF | TGTGCCAGCAGTTTATCTTCAAGGGGGATTGAAGCTTTCTTT
TRBJ2-1 | few | NA | TRBV10-3 | CAISGQGQKVYNEQFF | TGTGCCATCAGCGGCCAAGGACAGAAAGTCTACAATGAGCAGTTCTTC
TRBJ2-6 | NA | NA | TRBV10-3 | CAISEGSSGANVLTF | TGTGCCATCAGTGAGGGGAGCTCTGGGGCCAACGTCCTGACTTTC
TRBJ2-1 | few | NA | TRBV7-3 | CASSLSRDPYNEQFF | TGTGCCAGCAGCTTAAGCCGGGATCCCTACAATGAGCAGTTCTTC